Here is one TCR beta chain with its context. These data come from a study of blood T cell repertoires in COVID-19. Turning to the study itself: Sites in the United States, Italy and Spain provided acute and convalescent COVID-19 samples. PBMCs, B-cell-depleted T cells, or T cells were the source of the cDNA or gDNA that made up the material.

V shed 4 bases, J shed 7 bases, and the junction held 2 bases outside the gene matches. CDR3 size: 12 residues. In the original processing: The authors estimated nucleated cell counts from reference gene primer amplification. Method: immunoSEQ multiplex PCR; TCRdb's copy keeps in-frame clones and lacks some. V, J and clone size derive from that table, while D and trimming were established from the DNA sequence. The table has 250,000 to 300,000 clones, approximately 90% seen once. This sequence joins TRBV12-3 or TRBV12-4 and TRBJ2-5; 8 bases match TRBD2. Sequencing was performed on peripheral blood. The receptor's source is a woman in her sixties with acute or convalescent COVID-19. The CDR3 nucleotides are TGTGCCAGCAGTTCTGCGGGGGGGACCCAGTACTTC. Residues: CASSSAGGTQYF.